The clone carrying this TCR beta chain was counted once. Its antigen remains unknown. Assay used: immunoSEQ multiplex PCR; TCRdb lists only in-frame clones, some missing. The table includes 86,000 or so clones, around 90% detected once. The data originate from a study of graft-versus-host responses after intestinal transplantation. At the level of the study: Grafts that recipients had were multivisceral, liver-intestinal, or isolated intestinal transplants.

The CDR3 is 16 residues long. Germline CDR1 reads MDHEN; CDR2 reads SYDVKM. V shed 5 bases, J shed 2 bases, and the junction held 10 bases outside the gene matches. The study's findings and limits: Allograft clonal ratios (graft-versus-host to host-versus-graft) were high in patients who had graft-donor T cell macrochimerism.

J is TRBJ2-7 and V is TRBV28; TRBD1 agrees at 9 bases. The specimen comprised unstimulated CD8+ T cells sorted from spleen or lymph node cells, sampled before intestinal transplant. The sequence was obtained from a human donor who received an intestinal transplant. CDR3 region: CASSLEGGQGPYEQYF. The CDR3, as DNA: TGTGCCAGCAGTCTAGAGGGGGGACAGGGTCCCTACGAGCAGTACTTC.